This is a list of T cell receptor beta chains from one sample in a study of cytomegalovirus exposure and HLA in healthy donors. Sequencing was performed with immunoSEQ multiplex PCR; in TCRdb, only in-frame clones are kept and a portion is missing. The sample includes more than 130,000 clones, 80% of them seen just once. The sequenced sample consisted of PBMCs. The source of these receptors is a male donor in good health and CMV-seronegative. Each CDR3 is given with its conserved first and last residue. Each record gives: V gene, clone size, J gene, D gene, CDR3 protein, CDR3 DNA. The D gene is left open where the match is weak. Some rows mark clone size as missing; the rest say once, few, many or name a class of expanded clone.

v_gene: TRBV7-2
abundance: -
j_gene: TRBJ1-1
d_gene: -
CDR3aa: CASSLAGGGEAFF
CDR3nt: TGTGCCAGCAGCTTAGCGGGCGGGGGAGAAGCTTTCTTT

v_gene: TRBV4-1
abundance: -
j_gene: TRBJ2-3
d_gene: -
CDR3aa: CASSQVGGARSDTQYF
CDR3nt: TGCGCCAGCAGCCAAGTAGGAGGGGCGCGCTCAGATACGCAGTATTTT

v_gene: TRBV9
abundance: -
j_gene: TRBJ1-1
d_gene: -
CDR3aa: CASSVGRNTEAFF
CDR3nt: TGTGCCAGCAGCGTAGGGAGGAACACTGAAGCTTTCTTT

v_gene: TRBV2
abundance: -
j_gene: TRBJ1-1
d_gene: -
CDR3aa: CASKVDSIAFF
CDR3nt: TGTGCCAGCAAGGTTGACAGTATAGCTTTCTTT

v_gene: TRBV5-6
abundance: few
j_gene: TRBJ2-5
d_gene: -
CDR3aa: CASSSLSWETQYF
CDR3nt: TGTGCCAGCAGCTCACTTAGCTGGGAGACCCAGTACTTC

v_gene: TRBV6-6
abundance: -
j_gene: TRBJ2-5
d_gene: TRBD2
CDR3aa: CASSFLAGRKETQYF
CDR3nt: TGTGCCAGCAGTTTCCTAGCGGGGCGAAAAGAGACCCAGTACTTC

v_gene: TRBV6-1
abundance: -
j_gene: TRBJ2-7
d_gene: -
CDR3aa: CASGKGPGAAYEQYF
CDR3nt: TGTGCCAGCGGAAAGGGTCCAGGGGCCGCCTACGAGCAGTACTTC

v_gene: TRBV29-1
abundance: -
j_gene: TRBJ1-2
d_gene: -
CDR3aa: CSVDGPYGYTF
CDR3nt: TGCAGCGTTGATGGCCCCTATGGCTACACCTTC

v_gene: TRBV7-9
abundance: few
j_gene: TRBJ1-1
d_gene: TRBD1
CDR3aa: CASSSLDPDRGRTEAFF
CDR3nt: TGTGCCAGCAGCTCACTAGATCCCGACAGGGGGCGGACTGAAGCTTTCTTT

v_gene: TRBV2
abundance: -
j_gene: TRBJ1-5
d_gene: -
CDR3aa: CASRKGVVQPQHF
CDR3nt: TGTGCCAGCCGCAAGGGGGTGGTTCAGCCCCAGCATTTT

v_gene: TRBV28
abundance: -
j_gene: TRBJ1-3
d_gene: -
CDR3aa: CASSRPTDYSGNTIYF
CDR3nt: TGTGCCAGCAGCCGACCGACGGACTACTCTGGAAACACCATATATTTT

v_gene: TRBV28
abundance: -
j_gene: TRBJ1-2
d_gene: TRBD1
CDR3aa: CASSDRVRDGYTF
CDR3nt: TGTGCCAGCTCTGACAGGGTCAGGGATGGCTACACCTTC

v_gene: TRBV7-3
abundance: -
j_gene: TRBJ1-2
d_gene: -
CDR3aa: CASSLIGGDGYTF
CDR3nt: TGTGCCAGCAGCTTAATTGGGGGCGATGGCTACACCTTC

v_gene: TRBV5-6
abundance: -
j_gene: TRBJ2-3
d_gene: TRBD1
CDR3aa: CASSEDRGDTQYF
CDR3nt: TGTGCCAGCAGCGAAGACAGGGGGGATACGCAGTATTTT

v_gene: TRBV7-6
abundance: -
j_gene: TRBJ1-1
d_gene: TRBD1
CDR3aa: CASSRDRVNTEAFF
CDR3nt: TGTGCCAGCAGCCGCGACAGGGTGAACACTGAAGCTTTCTTT

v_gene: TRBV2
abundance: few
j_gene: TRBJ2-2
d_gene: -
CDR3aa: CASSGQTNTGELFF
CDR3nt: TGTGCCAGCAGCGGACAAACGAACACCGGGGAGCTGTTTTTT

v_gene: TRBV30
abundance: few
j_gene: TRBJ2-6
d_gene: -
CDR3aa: CAWSGDSRSGANVLTF
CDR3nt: TGTGCCTGGAGTGGCGACAGCCGCTCTGGGGCCAACGTCCTGACTTTC

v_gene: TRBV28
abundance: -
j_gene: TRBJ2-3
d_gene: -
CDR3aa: CASAGPVATQYF
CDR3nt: TGTGCCAGCGCGGGGCCGGTTGCTACGCAGTATTTT

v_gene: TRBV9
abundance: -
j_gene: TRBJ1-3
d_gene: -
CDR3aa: CASSSRAGAGNTIYF
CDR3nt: TGTGCCAGCAGTTCTCGGGCGGGGGCTGGAAACACCATATATTTT

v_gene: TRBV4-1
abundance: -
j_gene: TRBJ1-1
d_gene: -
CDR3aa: CASHRPGGEAFF
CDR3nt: TGCGCCAGCCACCGACCGGGAGGTGAAGCTTTCTTT

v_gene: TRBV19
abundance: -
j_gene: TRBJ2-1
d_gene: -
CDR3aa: CASSISSRFSHEQFF
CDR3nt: TGTGCCAGTAGTATATCTAGCAGGTTCTCCCATGAGCAGTTCTTC

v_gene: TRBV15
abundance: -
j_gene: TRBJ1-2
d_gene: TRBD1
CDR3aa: CATSRETGGVYGYTF
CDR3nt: TGTGCCACCAGCAGAGAAACAGGGGGAGTTTATGGCTACACCTTC

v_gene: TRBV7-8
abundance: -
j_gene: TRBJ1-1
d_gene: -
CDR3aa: CASSPRQNTEAFF
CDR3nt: TGTGCCAGCAGCCCCCGACAGAACACTGAAGCTTTCTTT

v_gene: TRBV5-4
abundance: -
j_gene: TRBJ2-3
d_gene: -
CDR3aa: CASSLEGGPTDTQYF
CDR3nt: TGTGCCAGCAGCTTGGAAGGGGGACCCACAGATACGCAGTATTTT

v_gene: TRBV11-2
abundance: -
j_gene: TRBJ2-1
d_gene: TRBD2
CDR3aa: CASSRTSGGSEQFF
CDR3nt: TGTGCCAGCAGCCGGACTAGCGGGGGAAGTGAGCAGTTCTTC

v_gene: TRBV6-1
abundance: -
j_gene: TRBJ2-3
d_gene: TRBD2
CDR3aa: CASSLTLAGGRYF
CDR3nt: TGTGCCAGCAGCCTGACCCTAGCGGGGGGGCGGTATTTT

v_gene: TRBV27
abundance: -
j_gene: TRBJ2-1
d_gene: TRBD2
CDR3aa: CASQRGLAYEQFF
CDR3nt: TGTGCCAGCCAGCGGGGGCTAGCCTATGAGCAGTTCTTC

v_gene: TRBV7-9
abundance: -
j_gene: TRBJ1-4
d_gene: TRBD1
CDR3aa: CASSPRGLVNEKLFF
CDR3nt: TGTGCCAGCAGCCCCAGGGGGCTGGTGAACGAAAAACTGTTTTTT

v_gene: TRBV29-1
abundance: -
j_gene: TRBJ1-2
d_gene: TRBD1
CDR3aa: CSAYEGQGFWGYTF
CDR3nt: TGCAGCGCCTACGAGGGACAGGGGTTTTGGGGCTACACCTTC

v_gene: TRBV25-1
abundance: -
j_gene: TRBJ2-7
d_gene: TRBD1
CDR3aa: CASSVVRTGPYEQYF
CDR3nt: TGTGCCAGCAGTGTCGTGCGGACAGGGCCCTACGAGCAGTACTTC

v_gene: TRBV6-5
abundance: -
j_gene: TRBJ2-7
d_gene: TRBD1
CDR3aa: CASSPGGSYEQYF
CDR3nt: TGTGCCAGCTCCCCAGGGGGCTCCTACGAGCAGTACTTC